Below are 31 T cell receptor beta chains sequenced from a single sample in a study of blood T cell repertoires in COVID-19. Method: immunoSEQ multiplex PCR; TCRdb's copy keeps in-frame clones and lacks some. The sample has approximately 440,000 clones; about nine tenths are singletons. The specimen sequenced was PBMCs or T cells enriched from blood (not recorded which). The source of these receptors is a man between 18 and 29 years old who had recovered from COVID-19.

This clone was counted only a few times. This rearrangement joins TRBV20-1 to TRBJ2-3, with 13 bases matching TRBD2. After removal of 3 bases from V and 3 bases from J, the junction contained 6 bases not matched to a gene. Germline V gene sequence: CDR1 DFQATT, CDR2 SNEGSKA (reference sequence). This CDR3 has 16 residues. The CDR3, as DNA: TGCAGTGCTAGTAGTGGACTAGCGGGAGAAACAGATACGCAGTATTTT. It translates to CSASSGLAGETDTQYF.

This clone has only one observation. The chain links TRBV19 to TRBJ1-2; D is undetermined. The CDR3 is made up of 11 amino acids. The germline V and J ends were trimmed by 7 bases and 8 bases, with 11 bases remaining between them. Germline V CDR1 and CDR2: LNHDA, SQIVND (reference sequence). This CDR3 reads CASNSWRGYTF. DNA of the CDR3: TGTGCCAGTAACTCTTGGAGGGGCTACACCTTC. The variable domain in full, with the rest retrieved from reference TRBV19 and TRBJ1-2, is DGGITQSPKYLFRKEGQNVTLSCEQNLNHDAMYWYRQDPGQGLRLIYYSQIVNDFQKGDIAEGYSVSREKKESFPLTVTSAQKNPTAFYLCASNSWRGYTFGSGTRLTVV.

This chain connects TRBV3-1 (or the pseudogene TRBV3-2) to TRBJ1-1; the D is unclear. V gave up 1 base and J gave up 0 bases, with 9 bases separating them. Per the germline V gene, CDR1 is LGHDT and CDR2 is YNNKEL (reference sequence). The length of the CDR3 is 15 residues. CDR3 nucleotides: TGTGCCAGCAGCCAAGTCTTCGGAGTGAACACTGAAGCTTTCTTT. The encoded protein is CASSQVFGVNTEAFF.

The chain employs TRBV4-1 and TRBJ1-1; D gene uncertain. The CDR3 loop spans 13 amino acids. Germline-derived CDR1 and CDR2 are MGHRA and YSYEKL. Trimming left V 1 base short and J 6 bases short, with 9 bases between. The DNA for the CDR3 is TGCGCCAGCAGCCAAGTGGCGACACCTGAAGCTTTCTTT. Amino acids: CASSQVATPEAFF.

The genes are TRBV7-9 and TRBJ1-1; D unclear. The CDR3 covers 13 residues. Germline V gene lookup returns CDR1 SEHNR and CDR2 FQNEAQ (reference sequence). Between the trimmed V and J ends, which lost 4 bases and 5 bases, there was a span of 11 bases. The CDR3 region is CASSSAAGTEAFF. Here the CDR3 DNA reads TGTGCCAGCAGCTCCGCGGCTGGGACTGAAGCTTTCTTT.

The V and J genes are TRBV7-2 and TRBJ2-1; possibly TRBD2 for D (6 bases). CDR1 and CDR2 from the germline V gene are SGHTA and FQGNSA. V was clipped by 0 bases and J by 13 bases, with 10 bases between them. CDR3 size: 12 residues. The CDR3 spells CASSLAGRFQFF. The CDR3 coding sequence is TGTGCCAGCAGCTTAGCGGGGAGGTTCCAGTTCTTC.

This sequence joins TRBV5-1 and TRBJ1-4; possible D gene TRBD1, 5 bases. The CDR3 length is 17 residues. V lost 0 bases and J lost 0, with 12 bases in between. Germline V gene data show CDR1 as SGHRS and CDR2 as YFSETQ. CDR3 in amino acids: CASSLDRWGATNEKLFF. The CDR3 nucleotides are TGCGCCAGCAGCTTGGATAGGTGGGGGGCAACTAATGAAAAACTGTTTTTT.

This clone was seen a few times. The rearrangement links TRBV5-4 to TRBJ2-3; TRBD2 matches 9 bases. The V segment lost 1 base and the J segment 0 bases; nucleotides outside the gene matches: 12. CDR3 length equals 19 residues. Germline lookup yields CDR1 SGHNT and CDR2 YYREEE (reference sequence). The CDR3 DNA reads TGTGCCAGCAGCTTGTACACACCTCTTAGCGGGGGTAGCACAGATACGCAGTATTTT. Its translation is CASSLYTPLSGGSTDTQYF. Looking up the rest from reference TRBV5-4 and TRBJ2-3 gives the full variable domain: ETGVTQSPTHLIKTRGQQVTLRCSSQSGHNTVSWYQQALGQGPQFIFQYYREEENGRGNFPPRFSGLQFPNYSSELNVNALELDDSALYLCASSLYTPLSGGSTDTQYFGPGTRLTVL.

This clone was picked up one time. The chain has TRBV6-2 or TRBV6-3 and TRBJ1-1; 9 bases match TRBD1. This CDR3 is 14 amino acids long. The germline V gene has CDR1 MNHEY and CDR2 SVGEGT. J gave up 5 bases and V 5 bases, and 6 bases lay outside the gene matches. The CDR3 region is CASSPGTGSTEAFF. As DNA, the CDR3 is TGTGCCAGCAGTCCCGGGACAGGGAGTACTGAAGCTTTCTTT.

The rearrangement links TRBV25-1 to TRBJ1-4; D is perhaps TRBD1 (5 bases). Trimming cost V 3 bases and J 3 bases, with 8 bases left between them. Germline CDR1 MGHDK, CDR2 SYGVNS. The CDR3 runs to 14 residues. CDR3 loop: CASSDRASNEKLFF. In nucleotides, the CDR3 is TGTGCCAGCAGTGACAGGGCCTCTAATGAAAAACTGTTTTTT.

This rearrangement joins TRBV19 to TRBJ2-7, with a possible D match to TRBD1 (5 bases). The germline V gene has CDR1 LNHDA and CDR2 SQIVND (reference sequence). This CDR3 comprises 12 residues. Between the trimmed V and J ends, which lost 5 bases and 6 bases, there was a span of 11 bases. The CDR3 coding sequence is TGTGCCAGTAGTCCCCGAACAGGCGAGCAGTACTTC. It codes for CASSPRTGEQYF.

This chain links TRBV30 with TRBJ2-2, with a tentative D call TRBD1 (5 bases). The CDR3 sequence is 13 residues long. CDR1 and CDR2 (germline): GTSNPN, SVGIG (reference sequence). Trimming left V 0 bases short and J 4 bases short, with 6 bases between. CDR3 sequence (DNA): TGTGCCTGGAGTGTAGGGGTCACCGGGGAGCTGTTTTTT. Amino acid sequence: CAWSVGVTGELFF.

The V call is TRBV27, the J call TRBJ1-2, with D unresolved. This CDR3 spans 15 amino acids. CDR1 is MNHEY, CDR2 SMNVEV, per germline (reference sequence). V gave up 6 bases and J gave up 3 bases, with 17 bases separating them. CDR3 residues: CASRKQSSGYYGYTF. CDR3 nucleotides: TGTGCCAGCAGGAAACAGTCCTCTGGATACTATGGCTACACCTTC.

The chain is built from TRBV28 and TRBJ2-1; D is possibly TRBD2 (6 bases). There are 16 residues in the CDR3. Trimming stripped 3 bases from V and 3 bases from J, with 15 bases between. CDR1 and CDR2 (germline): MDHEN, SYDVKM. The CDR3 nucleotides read TGTGCCAGCAGTTTTTCACCGGGAGACCTCTACAATGAGCAGTTCTTC. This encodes CASSFSPGDLYNEQFF.

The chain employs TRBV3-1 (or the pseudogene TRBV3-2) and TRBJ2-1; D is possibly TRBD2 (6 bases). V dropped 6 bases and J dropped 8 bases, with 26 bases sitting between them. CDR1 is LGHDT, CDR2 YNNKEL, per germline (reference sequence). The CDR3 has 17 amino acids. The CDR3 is CASRHTGLTAGADEQFF. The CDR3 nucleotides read TGTGCCAGCAGACATACGGGACTCACGGCCGGCGCGGATGAGCAGTTCTTC.

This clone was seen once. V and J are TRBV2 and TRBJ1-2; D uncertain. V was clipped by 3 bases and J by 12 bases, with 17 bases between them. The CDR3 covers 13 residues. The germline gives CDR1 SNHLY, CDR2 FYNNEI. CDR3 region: CASSDPLRWAHTF. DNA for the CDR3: TGTGCCAGCAGTGATCCGTTACGCTGGGCACACACCTTC. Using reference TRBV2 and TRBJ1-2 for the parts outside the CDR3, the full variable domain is EPEVTQTPSHQVTQMGQEVILRCVPISNHLYFYWYRQILGQKVEFLVSFYNNEISEKSEIFDDQFSVERPDGSNFTLKIRSTKLEDSAMYFCASSDPLRWAHTFGSGTRLTVV.

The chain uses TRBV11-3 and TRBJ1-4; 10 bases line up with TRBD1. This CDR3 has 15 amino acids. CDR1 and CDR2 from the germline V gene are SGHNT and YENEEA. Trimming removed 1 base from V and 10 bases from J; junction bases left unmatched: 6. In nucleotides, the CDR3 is TGTGCCAGCAGCTTAGCGGGACAGGGGATTCCAAAACTGTTTTTT. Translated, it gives CASSLAGQGIPKLFF.

The CDR3 spells CASSLGGWGYEQYF. DNA of the CDR3: TGTGCCAGCAGCTTGGGAGGATGGGGATACGAGCAGTACTTC. This chain connects TRBV7-2 to TRBJ2-7; tentatively, D is TRBD2 (6 bases). The CDR3 runs to 14 residues. Trimming shortened V by 3 bases and J by 4 bases, and 13 bases separated the two germline ends. CDR1 is SGHTA, CDR2 FQGNSA, per germline.

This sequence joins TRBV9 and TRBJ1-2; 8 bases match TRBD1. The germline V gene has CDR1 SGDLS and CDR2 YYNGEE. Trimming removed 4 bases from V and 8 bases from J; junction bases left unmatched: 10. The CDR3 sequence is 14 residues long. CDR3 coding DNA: TGTGCCAGCAGCCTGAAAAGGACAGGGCAAGGCTACACCTTC. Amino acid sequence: CASSLKRTGQGYTF.

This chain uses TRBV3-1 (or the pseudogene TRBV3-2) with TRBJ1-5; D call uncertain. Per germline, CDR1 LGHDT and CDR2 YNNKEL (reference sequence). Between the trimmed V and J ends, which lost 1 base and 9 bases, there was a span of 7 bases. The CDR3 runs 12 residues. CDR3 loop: CASSQGYGPQHF. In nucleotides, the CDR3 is TGTGCCAGCAGCCAAGGGTACGGGCCCCAGCATTTT.

The CDR3 region has the DNA TGTGCCAGCAGTATCCACAGGGGACAGCAGCCCCAGCATTTT. This sequence encodes CASSIHRGQQPQHF. The chain couples TRBV27 to TRBJ1-5; 7 bases align to TRBD1. The germline V gene encodes CDR1 MNHEY and CDR2 SMNVEV (reference sequence). The CDR3 extends over 14 amino acids. Germline trimming cut 5 bases from V and 7 bases from J; bases unmatched to any gene: 8.

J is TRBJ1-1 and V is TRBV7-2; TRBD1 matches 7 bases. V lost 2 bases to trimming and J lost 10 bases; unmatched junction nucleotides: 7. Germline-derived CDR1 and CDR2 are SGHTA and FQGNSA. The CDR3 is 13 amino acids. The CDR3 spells CASSLLDRAGAFF. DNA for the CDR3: TGTGCCAGCAGCTTACTAGACAGGGCGGGAGCTTTCTTT.

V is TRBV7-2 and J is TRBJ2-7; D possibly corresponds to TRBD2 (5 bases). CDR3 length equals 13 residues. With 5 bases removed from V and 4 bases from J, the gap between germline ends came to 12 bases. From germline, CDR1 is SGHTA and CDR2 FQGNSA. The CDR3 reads CASSISVRYEQYF. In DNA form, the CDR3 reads TGTGCCAGCAGCATTAGCGTTAGGTACGAGCAGTACTTC.

The CDR3 region has the DNA TGTGCCAGCAGGAAACCCGGACCACAGGGAACTGAAGCTTTCTTT. Translated, it gives CASRKPGPQGTEAFF. The J gene is TRBJ1-1, the V gene TRBV6-5; possible D gene TRBD1, 6 bases. The germline V gene has CDR1 MNHEY and CDR2 SVGAGI. V was pared by 6 bases and J by 5 bases, with 19 bases between. The length of the CDR3 is 15 residues.

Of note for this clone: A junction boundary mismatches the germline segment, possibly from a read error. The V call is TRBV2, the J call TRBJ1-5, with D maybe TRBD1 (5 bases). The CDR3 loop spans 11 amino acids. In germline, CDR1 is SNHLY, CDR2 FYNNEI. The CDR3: CASSGGAVRNF. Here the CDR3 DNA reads TGTGCCAGCAGTGGCGGGGCAGTTAGGAATTTT.

The CDR3 nucleotides read TGTGCCAGCAGGCCTAATCAGGGAGGTGAGCAGTTCTTC. Protein sequence: CASRPNQGGEQFF. The genes are TRBV27 and TRBJ2-1, with a weak D call TRBD2 (6 bases). V lost 6 bases, J lost 9 bases, and 15 bases lay in between. Germline CDR1 MNHEY, CDR2 SMNVEV (reference sequence). The CDR3 covers 13 residues.

The CDR3 bases are TGTGCCAGCAGCTCTCAGGGTTTGGGAAATCAGCCCCAGCATTTT. Translation gives CASSSQGLGNQPQHF. The gene calls are TRBV3-1 (or the pseudogene TRBV3-2) and TRBJ1-5; D perhaps matches TRBD1 (5 bases). Between the trimmed V and J ends, which lost 5 bases and 4 bases, there was a span of 15 bases. The V gene's germline CDR1 is LGHDT and CDR2 YNNKEL (reference sequence). The CDR3 consists of 15 residues.

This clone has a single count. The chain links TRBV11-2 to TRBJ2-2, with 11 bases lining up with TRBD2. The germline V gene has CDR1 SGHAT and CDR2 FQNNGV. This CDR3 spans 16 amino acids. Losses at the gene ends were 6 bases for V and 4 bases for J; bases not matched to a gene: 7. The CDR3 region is CASRNSGRAGTGELFF. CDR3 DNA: TGTGCCAGCAGGAATAGCGGGAGGGCAGGCACCGGGGAGCTGTTTTTT.

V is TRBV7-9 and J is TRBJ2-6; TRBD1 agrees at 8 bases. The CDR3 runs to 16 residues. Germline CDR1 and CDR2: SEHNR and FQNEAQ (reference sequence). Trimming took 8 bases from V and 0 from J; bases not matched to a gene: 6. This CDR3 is CASGDRLPSGANVLTF. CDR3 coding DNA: TGTGCCAGCGGGGACAGGCTACCCTCTGGGGCCAACGTCCTGACTTTC. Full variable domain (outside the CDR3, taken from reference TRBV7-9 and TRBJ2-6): DTGVSQNPRHKITKRGQNVTFRCDPISEHNRLYWYRQTLGQGPEFLTYFQNEAQLEKSRLLSDRFSAERPKGSFSTLEIQRTEQGDSAMYLCASGDRLPSGANVLTFGAGSRLTVL.

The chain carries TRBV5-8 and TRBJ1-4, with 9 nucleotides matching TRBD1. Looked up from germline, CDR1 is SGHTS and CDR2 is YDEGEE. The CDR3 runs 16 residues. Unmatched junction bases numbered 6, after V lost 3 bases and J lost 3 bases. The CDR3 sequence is CASSYGQGSANEKLFF. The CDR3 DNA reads TGTGCCAGCAGCTACGGACAGGGGTCTGCTAATGAAAAACTGTTTTTT.

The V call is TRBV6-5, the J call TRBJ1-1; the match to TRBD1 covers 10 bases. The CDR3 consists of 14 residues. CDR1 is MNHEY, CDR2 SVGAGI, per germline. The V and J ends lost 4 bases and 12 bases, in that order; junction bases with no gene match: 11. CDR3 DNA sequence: TGTGCCAGCAGTTTACCCCCGGGGACAGGGGTATCTTTCTTT. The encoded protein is CASSLPPGTGVSFF.